This T cell receptor (beta chain) emerged from a study of blood T cell repertoires in COVID-19. At the level of the study: COVID-19 samples from acute and convalescent phases originated in the United States, Italy and Spain. The analysed material was cDNA or gDNA that came from T cells, B-cell-depleted T cells, or PBMCs.

Study processing details: Cell counts per sample came from amplifying reference gene primers. Only in-frame clones appear in the TCRdb table, and some are missing; sequencing was by immunoSEQ multiplex PCR. The V and J calls and clone size come from that table; D and trimming were worked out from the DNA. The table has under 350,000 clones, around 86% seen once; the top ten hold 3.5% to 4%. A single count supports this clone. There are 13 residues in the CDR3. In germline, CDR1 is MNHEY, CDR2 SVGEGT. V was pared by 4 bases and J by 5 bases, with 4 bases of the junction left unmatched. The rearrangement joins TRBV6-2 or TRBV6-3 to TRBJ1-1, with 7 positions matching TRBD1. Sample: peripheral blood. This receptor was identified in a man aged 18 to 29 with active or convalescent COVID-19. CDR3 DNA sequence: TGTGCCAGCAGTTGGAAGGGGGCTACTGAAGCTTTCTTT. The encoded protein is CASSWKGATEAFF.